This TCR beta chain was obtained from a study of technical replicates of blood from several donors. V lost 4 bases and J lost 7, with 21 bases in between. This CDR3 contains 16 residues. Germline assignment: CDR1 SGDLS and CDR2 YYNGEE. Assay used: immunoSEQ multiplex PCR; TCRdb lists only in-frame clones, some missing. The repertoire includes about 88,000 clones, around 94% of them detected once, and more than 0.2% sits in the top ten. Sequenced: T cells isolated from PBMCs. The V and J genes are TRBV9 and TRBJ2-1; a possible D gene is TRBD2 (7 bases). The clonotype comes from a human donor in good health. CDR3 DNA: TGTGCCAGCAGCCTCGAGGGGGTAGAGGGGGGGAATGAGCAGTTCTTC. It translates to CASSLEGVEGGNEQFF.